Shown below are 26 T cell receptor beta chains from a single sample sequenced in a study of vaccination and CD4 T cells after COVID-19. The Oncomine TCR Beta short-read assay was what sequenced the DNA obtained from cultured CD4+ T cells. TCRdb reprocessed the PCR reads via MiXCR and lists one record per CDR3 protein. The profile shows around 13,000 distinct CDR3 sequences, approximately 81% of them singletons. For these receptors, no antigen is known. The treatment was: roughly 11-day PBMC culture with coronavirus spike peptide pools or control peptides (ViraFEST assay). Sequencing was performed on CD4+ T cells from blood, cultured in vitro, taken after SARS-CoV-2 vaccination. The receptors shown here come from a human donor who received a COVID-19 vaccine.

The chain has TRBV24-1 and TRBJ2-1; 9 bases fit TRBD1. This CDR3 is built from 15 residues. Germline assignment: CDR1 KGHDR and CDR2 SFDVKD. J gave up 8 bases and V 3 bases, and 7 bases lay outside the gene matches. The CDR3: CATSDMDRGRDEQFF. For the CDR3, the DNA is TGTGCCACCAGTGATATGGACAGGGGACGGGATGAGCAGTTCTTC.

The chain employs TRBV27 and TRBJ2-5; D gene unclear. The CDR3 length is 13 residues. The ends were cut back, 0 bases at V and 2 bases at J, with 4 bases in the middle. CDR1 and CDR2 (germline): MNHEY, SMNVEV (reference sequence). DNA for the CDR3: TGTGCCAGCAGTTTATCGAATCAAGAGACCCAGTACTTC. As protein: CASSLSNQETQYF.

The gene calls are TRBV7-2 and TRBJ1-1, with 9 nucleotides matching TRBD1. Germline CDR1 reads SGHTA; CDR2 reads FQGNSA. J lost 0 bases, V lost 0 bases, and 20 bases had no gene match. The CDR3 has 22 residues. The CDR3 bases are TGTGCCAGCAGCTTAGCGCACGCCGGGACAGGGTATTCAAGATACTTGAACACTGAAGCTTTCTTT. Translating it yields CASSLAHAGTGYSRYLNTEAFF.

The chain recombines TRBV6-1 with TRBJ2-3, with D uncertain. Germline V gene lookup returns CDR1 MNHNS and CDR2 SASEGT. The CDR3 is 16 amino acids. V was pared by 2 bases and J by 1 base, with 13 bases between. The DNA of the CDR3 is TGTGCCAGCAGTGAATTCGGGTCCTATCGCACAGATACGCAGTATTTT. This sequence encodes CASSEFGSYRTDTQYF.

This chain uses TRBV6-1 with TRBJ1-5, with 10 bases that match TRBD1. J was trimmed by 5 bases and V by 5 bases; bases with no gene match: 3. CDR1 is MNHNS, CDR2 SASEGT, per germline. The CDR3 is 14 amino acids. The CDR3: CASSRTGGYQPQHF. CDR3 nucleotides: TGTGCCAGCAGTCGGACAGGGGGATATCAGCCCCAGCATTTT.

This rearrangement joins TRBV6-1 to TRBJ1-2; TRBD1 is a possible D gene (5 bases). From germline, CDR1 is MNHNS and CDR2 SASEGT. V was cut by 4 bases and J by 4 bases, with 37 bases left in between. The CDR3 contains 22 residues. CDR3 residues: CASSGKGPTTPDPNYSFYGYTF. The CDR3 nucleotides read TGTGCCAGCAGTGGAAAGGGACCAACTACTCCCGATCCCAACTACTCCTTCTATGGCTACACCTTC.

The chain has TRBV19 and TRBJ1-5; possibly TRBD1 for D (5 bases). This CDR3 has 15 amino acids. The germline V gene encodes CDR1 LNHDA and CDR2 SQIVND (reference sequence). Trimming stripped 10 bases from V and 1 base from J, with 17 bases between. DNA for the CDR3: TGTGCCACCGGAGGTAGGGGAAGAAGCAATCAGCCCCAGCATTTT. Residues: CATGGRGRSNQPQHF.

The chain recombines TRBV14 with TRBJ1-4; TRBD1 might be the D (5 bases). V lost 4 bases, J lost 4 bases, and 7 bases lay in between. This CDR3 is 13 amino acids long. Germline loops: CDR1 SGHDN, CDR2 FVKESK. Written as DNA, the CDR3 is TGTGCCAGCAGCCTCGACAGTAATGAAAAACTGTTTTTT. Translated, it gives CASSLDSNEKLFF.

This rearrangement joins TRBV4-2 to TRBJ2-3, with no clear D. The V gene lost 3 bases and the J gene lost 3 bases, with 10 bases spanning the gap. Germline-derived CDR1 and CDR2 are LGHNA and YNFKEQ. This CDR3 has 14 amino acids. This CDR3 is CASSHPESTDTQYF. The CDR3, as DNA: TGTGCCAGCAGCCACCCCGAATCTACAGATACGCAGTATTTT.

This clonotype appeared a single time. The CDR3 spells CASSLGGRPYGYTF. The CDR3 DNA is TGTGCCAGCAGTTTAGGCGGTCGTCCCTATGGCTACACCTTC. The chain links TRBV12-3 or TRBV12-4 to TRBJ1-2; D unresolved. Trimming cost V 1 base and J 4 bases, with 10 bases left between them. This CDR3 has 14 amino acids.

The chain employs TRBV2 and TRBJ2-3, with 9 bases that match TRBD2. V lost 6 bases and J lost 4; bases outside the gene matches: 11. Germline lookup yields CDR1 SNHLY and CDR2 FYNNEI. The CDR3 is 16 residues long. The CDR3 DNA reads TGTGCCAGCAGCCGCGATAGCGGGGGTCTGGCAGATACGCAGTATTTT. Translation: CASSRDSGGLADTQYF. Complete variable domain (other parts from reference TRBV2 and TRBJ2-3): EPEVTQTPSHQVTQMGQEVILRCVPISNHLYFYWYRQILGQKVEFLVSFYNNEISEKSEIFDDQFSVERPDGSNFTLKIRSTKLEDSAMYFCASSRDSGGLADTQYFGPGTRLTVL.

This clonotype counts as medium-sized. The chain recombines TRBV6-5 with TRBJ1-6; possibly TRBD1 for D (6 bases). Trimming removed 0 bases at V and 6 bases at J, with 12 bases between. Germline V gene sequence: CDR1 MNHEY, CDR2 SVGAGI. The CDR3 extends over 16 amino acids. The CDR3 coding sequence is TGTGCCAGCAGTTACTCGACCGGGGGCTTTAATTCACCCCTCCACTTT. Its translation is CASSYSTGGFNSPLHF.

This clonotype showed up just a few times. The chain joins TRBV6-1 to TRBJ2-3; 10 bases are shared with TRBD2. Germline assignment: CDR1 MNHNS and CDR2 SASEGT. V was clipped by 4 bases and J by 2 bases; unmatched bases: 3. CDR3 size: 15 residues. The CDR3 DNA reads TGTGCCAGCAGTGGGACTAGCGGCAACACAGATACGCAGTATTTT. Encoded protein: CASSGTSGNTDTQYF.

The gene calls are TRBV6-1 and TRBJ1-4; TRBD1 agrees at 7 bases. The CDR3 length is 13 residues. V trimming: 8 bases; J trimming: 7 bases; junction bases outside the gene matches: 7. Germline V gene data show CDR1 as MNHNS and CDR2 as SASEGT. CDR3 residues: CASSRGLAEKLFF. CDR3 nucleotide sequence: TGTGCCAGCTCAAGGGGGCTAGCTGAAAAACTGTTTTTT.

DNA of the CDR3: TGCGCCAGCAGCTTGAGTATGACCTACACTGAAGCTTTCTTT. Protein product: CASSLSMTYTEAFF. The chain recombines TRBV5-1 with TRBJ1-1; no firm D call. Germline V gene data show CDR1 as SGHRS and CDR2 as YFSETQ. This CDR3 region has 14 residues. The V end was cut by 1 base, the J end by 3 bases, with 10 bases between.

The chain combines TRBV2 with TRBJ1-1; D unclear. V dropped 7 bases and J dropped 6 bases, with 15 bases sitting between them. The germline V gene encodes CDR1 SNHLY and CDR2 FYNNEI. The CDR3 loop spans 13 amino acids. The CDR3 here is CASTRTPGAEAFF. The CDR3 nucleotides read TGTGCCAGCACTAGGACTCCGGGCGCTGAAGCTTTCTTT.

The genes are TRBV30 and TRBJ2-7; TRBD2 aligns across 11 bases. V shed 1 base, J shed 10 bases, and the junction held 9 bases outside the gene matches. CDR1 is GTSNPN and CDR2 is SVGIG in the germline V gene (reference sequence). CDR3 length: 14 residues. The chain's CDR3 is CAWSASGTSGDQYF. The CDR3 bases are TGTGCCTGGAGTGCCTCCGGGACTAGCGGAGATCAGTACTTC.

The chain carries TRBV19 and TRBJ1-2; perhaps TRBD1 as D (6 bases). CDR1 and CDR2 (germline): LNHDA, SQIVND (reference sequence). The CDR3 has 15 amino acids. The V and J ends lost 3 bases and 5 bases respectively, with 16 bases between them. In DNA form, the CDR3 reads TGTGCCAGTAGTATCGGCCCCAGGGGAGTATATGGCTACACCTTC. It yields the protein CASSIGPRGVYGYTF.

This clonotype was recorded once. The genes are TRBV7-9 and TRBJ1-3, with TRBD1 identical over 7 bases. Germline CDR1 is SEHNR and CDR2 is FQNEAQ (reference sequence). The CDR3 runs 15 residues. V was pared by 5 bases and J by 6 bases, with 10 bases of the junction left unmatched. The CDR3 loop reads CASSPGTARANTIYF. CDR3 in DNA: TGTGCCAGCAGCCCCGGGACAGCCAGGGCAAACACCATATATTTT.

The chain employs TRBV12-3 or TRBV12-4 and TRBJ1-5, with 9 bases aligning to TRBD1. V was pared by 4 bases and J by 7 bases, with 5 bases of the junction left unmatched. This CDR3 is 14 amino acids long. In DNA, the CDR3 is TGTGCCAGCAGTTCGCGACAGGGGGTCCAGCCCCAGCATTTT. Its protein product is CASSSRQGVQPQHF.

The chain employs TRBV7-9 and TRBJ2-7, with D perhaps assigned TRBD1 or TRBD2 (5 bases each). Trimming stripped 3 bases from V and 0 bases from J, with 21 bases between. CDR1 is SEHNR, CDR2 FQNEAQ, per germline (reference sequence). This CDR3 is built from 18 residues. The chain's CDR3 is CASSFAPGETVGSYEQYF. CDR3 sequence (DNA): TGTGCCAGCAGCTTTGCTCCTGGGGAGACAGTAGGCTCCTACGAGCAGTACTTC.

V and J are TRBV20-1 and TRBJ1-2; TRBD1 agrees at 7 bases. V lost 3 bases, J lost 0 bases, and 1 base stayed unmatched. The CDR3 covers 13 residues. Germline CDR1 is DFQATT and CDR2 is SNEGSKA (reference sequence). The CDR3 DNA follows: TGCAGTGCTAGCGACAGGGCTAACTATGGCTACACCTTC. It specifies CSASDRANYGYTF.

This clonotype was seen only a few times. This sequence joins TRBV5-4 and TRBJ2-5; 8 nucleotides match TRBD1. Losses at the gene ends were 3 bases for V and 5 bases for J; bases not matched to a gene: 12. The germline gives CDR1 SGHNT, CDR2 YYREEE (reference sequence). This CDR3 comprises 16 residues. The CDR3 bases are TGTGCCAGCAGCTCAAACAGGGGGTACGAGGTGGAGACCCAGTACTTC. It specifies CASSSNRGYEVETQYF.

The rearrangement uses TRBV15 and TRBJ1-2; D call uncertain. The germline V gene has CDR1 LNHNV and CDR2 YYDKDF (reference sequence). This CDR3 is built from 13 residues. V lost 1 base to trimming and J lost 4 bases, with 7 bases between them. In nucleotides, the CDR3 is TGTGCCACCAGCAGAGTGGGAATCTATGGCTACACCTTC. This gives the protein CATSRVGIYGYTF.

The chain employs TRBV19 and TRBJ1-1; D may be TRBD1 (6 bases). The CDR3 is made up of 14 amino acids. The germline V gene has CDR1 LNHDA and CDR2 SQIVND (reference sequence). V lost 4 bases to trimming and J lost 1 base, with 10 bases between them. CDR3 amino acids: CASSRGGTNTEAFF. DNA for the CDR3: TGTGCCAGTAGTAGGGGGGGCACGAACACTGAAGCTTTCTTT.

The chain is built from TRBV7-9 and TRBJ2-7, with D possibly TRBD1 on 5 matching bases. Germline assignment: CDR1 SEHNR and CDR2 FQNEAQ (reference sequence). Trimming took 11 bases from V and 3 from J, leaving 11 bases between them. This CDR3 has 11 amino acids. The CDR3 sequence is CAANRRYEQYF. The CDR3 DNA is TGTGCCGCGAACAGGCGCTACGAGCAGTACTTC.